Shown below are 15 T cell receptor beta chains from a single sample sequenced in a study of shared clonotypes between healthy human individuals. CD45RO-negative cells were positively selected for CCR7, leaving out terminally differentiated effector memory CD45RA+ cells. The data were produced by immunoSEQ multiplex PCR, yet TCRdb's version contains in-frame clones alone and is incomplete. The data contain roughly 2,000,000 clones, less than 95% of them singletons. The sequencing input was naive CD8+ T cells sorted from blood. All receptors derive from a man aged 18 to 30 in good health.

This chain links TRBV28 with TRBJ2-1, with 7 bases lining up with TRBD2. There are 16 residues in the CDR3. Germline CDR1 reads MDHEN; CDR2 reads SYDVKM. V dropped 7 bases and J dropped 0; count of bases not matched to a gene: 9. The CDR3 coding sequence is TGTGCCAGCATCCTACTAGCGCCGAGCTCCTACAATGAGCAGTTCTTC. It yields the protein CASILLAPSSYNEQFF.

This chain links TRBV28 with TRBJ1-2, with D maybe TRBD1 (6 bases). The CDR3 runs to 15 residues. Germline loops: CDR1 MDHEN, CDR2 SYDVKM. V gave up 2 bases and J gave up 0 bases, with 10 bases separating them. For the CDR3, the DNA is TGTGCCAGCAGTTTACGGGGGCGCTCTAACTATGGCTACACCTTC. It translates to CASSLRGRSNYGYTF.

This sequence joins TRBV7-9 and TRBJ2-7; no clear D. The CDR3 runs 13 residues. The germline V gene encodes CDR1 SEHNR and CDR2 FQNEAQ (reference sequence). Trimming took 0 bases from V and 6 from J, leaving 9 bases between them. The DNA of the CDR3 is TGTGCCAGCAGCTTAGCCGTTTCCCCCGAGCAGTACTTC. Translating it yields CASSLAVSPEQYF.

V and J are TRBV4-1 and TRBJ2-3, with 12 bases fitting TRBD2. The CDR3 is 17 amino acids. From germline, CDR1 is MGHRA and CDR2 YSYEKL. V trimming: 4 bases; J trimming: 0 bases; junction bases outside the gene matches: 5. In DNA form, the CDR3 reads TGCGCCAGCAGCCTCCGGACTAGCGGGGCAAGCACAGATACGCAGTATTTT. Its translation: CASSLRTSGASTDTQYF.

The chain employs TRBV29-1 and TRBJ1-1; TRBD1 matches 7 bases. With V trimmed by 3 bases and J by 6 bases, 7 bases remained unmatched. Per germline, CDR1 SQVTM and CDR2 ANQGSEA. The CDR3 consists of 13 residues. The CDR3 loop reads CSVEGGTEAEAFF. The DNA of the CDR3 is TGCAGCGTTGAGGGTGGGACAGAGGCTGAAGCTTTCTTT.

The rearrangement joins TRBV7-8 to TRBJ2-7, with a possible D match to TRBD2 (6 bases). The V and J ends lost 1 base and 4 bases respectively, with 23 bases between them. The CDR3 length is 18 residues. From germline, CDR1 is SGHVS and CDR2 FQNEAQ. In DNA form, the CDR3 reads TGTGCCAGCAGCTTAGGCCCGGCAAGCTCGGAGGGAGAGTACGAGCAGTACTTC. Translation gives CASSLGPASSEGEYEQYF.

On this clone itself: Just one base apart from a much larger clone, this may be a read error. The same CDR3 also results from other DNA sequences found in this sample. The V call is TRBV7-9, the J call TRBJ1-1, with D tentatively TRBD1 (5 bases). The length of the CDR3 is 13 residues. The V end was cut by 1 base, the J end by 3 bases, with 6 bases between. Germline V lookup: CDR1 SEHNR, CDR2 FQNEAQ (reference sequence). CDR3 in DNA: TGTGCCAGCAGCTTAGGAGGGGACACTGAAGCTTTCTTT. This codes for CASSLGGDTEAFF. Together with reference TRBV7-9 and TRBJ1-1, the CDR3 gives the full variable domain: DTGVSQNPRHKITKRGQNVTFRCDPISEHNRLYWYRQTLGQGPEFLTYFQNEAQLEKSRLLSDRFSAERPKGSFSTLEIQRTEQGDSAMYLCASSLGGDTEAFFGQGTRLTVV.

The chain links TRBV29-1 to TRBJ2-1; TRBD2 matches at 10 bases. Looked up from germline, CDR1 is SQVTM and CDR2 is ANQGSEA. Trimming at V came to 6 bases and at J to 1 base, leaving 9 bases not matched to a gene. The CDR3 is made up of 16 amino acids. The CDR3 region has the DNA TGCAGCGTCAAGCTCAGCGGGAGGGGGTCCTACAATGAGCAGTTCTTC. Translating it yields CSVKLSGRGSYNEQFF.

This chain uses TRBV13 with TRBJ1-1; no definite D call. V was trimmed by 5 bases and J by 6 bases, leaving 10 bases between them. Per germline, CDR1 PRHDT and CDR2 FYEKMQ (reference sequence). The CDR3 has 12 amino acids. DNA for the CDR3: TGTGCCAGCAGCCCCAGCGGGTCTGAAGCTTTCTTT. Translation: CASSPSGSEAFF.

For this clone: The same CDR3 is also encoded by other DNA sequences in this sample. The rearrangement links TRBV28 to TRBJ1-5, with D uncertain. V was shortened by 6 bases and J by 0 bases, with 6 bases between the two germline ends. The CDR3 runs to 13 residues. Germline V lookup: CDR1 MDHEN, CDR2 SYDVKM. The DNA of the CDR3 is TGTGCCAGCAGCGGATATAGCAATCAGCCCCAGCATTTT. It is translated as CASSGYSNQPQHF.

This chain joins TRBV28 and TRBJ2-5; TRBD2 matches at 9 bases. This CDR3 region has 17 residues. Germline trimming cut 7 bases from V and 2 bases from J; bases unmatched to any gene: 14. Germline lookup yields CDR1 MDHEN and CDR2 SYDVKM. CDR3 DNA sequence: TGTGCCAGCAATGGGGCTAGCGGGGCCCACAATCAAGAGACCCAGTACTTC. This gives the protein CASNGASGAHNQETQYF.

This clone was counted between two and nine times. The same CDR3 can be traced to other DNA sequences in this sample. This chain connects TRBV6-5 to TRBJ1-2; TRBD1 matches at 10 bases. Germline CDR1 and CDR2: MNHEY and SVGAGI. The CDR3 is 14 residues long. V lost 0 bases, J lost 6 bases, and 1 base stayed unmatched. The CDR3 DNA follows: TGTGCCAGCAGTTACTCGGGACAGGGGAATGGCTACACCTTC. It yields the protein CASSYSGQGNGYTF.

V is TRBV5-1 and J is TRBJ2-1; 8 nucleotides match TRBD2. Losses at the gene ends were 2 bases for V and 8 bases for J; bases not matched to a gene: 6. The V gene's germline CDR1 is SGHRS and CDR2 YFSETQ. The CDR3 is 14 amino acids. CDR3 bases: TGCGCCAGCAGCTTAAAAACTAGCGGCGATGAGCAGTTCTTC. It is translated as CASSLKTSGDEQFF.

The V call is TRBV21-1, the J call TRBJ1-1. TRBV21-1 is a listed pseudogene. The CDR3 is made up of 14 amino acids. This CDR3 reads CASSKDEGITEAFF. The CDR3 bases are TGTGCCAGCAGCAAAGATGAGGGGATCACTGAAGCTTTCTTT.

The rearrangement links TRBV10-3 to TRBJ2-1; D unclear. The CDR3 is 15 amino acids. Deletions cut 3 bases from V and 3 bases from J, with 12 bases between. Germline assignment: CDR1 ENHRY and CDR2 SYGVKD. This CDR3 reads CAISDHAGDYNEQFF. The CDR3 coding sequence is TGTGCCATCAGTGACCATGCAGGAGACTACAATGAGCAGTTCTTC.